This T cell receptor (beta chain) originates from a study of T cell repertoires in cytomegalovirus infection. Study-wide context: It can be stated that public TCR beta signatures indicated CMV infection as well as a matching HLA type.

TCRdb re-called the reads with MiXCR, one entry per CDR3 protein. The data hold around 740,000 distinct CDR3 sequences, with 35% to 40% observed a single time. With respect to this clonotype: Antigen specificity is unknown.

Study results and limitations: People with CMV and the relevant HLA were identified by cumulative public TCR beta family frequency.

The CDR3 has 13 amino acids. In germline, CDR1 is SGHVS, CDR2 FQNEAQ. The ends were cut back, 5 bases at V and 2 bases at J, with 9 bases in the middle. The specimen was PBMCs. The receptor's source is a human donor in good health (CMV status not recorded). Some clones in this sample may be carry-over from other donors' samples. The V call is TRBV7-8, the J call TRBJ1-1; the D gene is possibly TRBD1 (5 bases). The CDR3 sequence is CASSEGDNTEAFF. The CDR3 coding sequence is TGTGCCAGCAGCGAAGGGGATAACACTGAAGCTTTCTTT.